This T cell receptor (beta chain) was sequenced for a study of T cells expressing NK-cell markers. No DNA is given; TCRdb re-called the 5' RACE reads and lists each CDR3 protein once. The sample data list some 340,000 distinct CDR3 sequences. CDR1 is SQVTM and CDR2 is ANQGSEA in the germline V gene. The CDR3 has 14 amino acids. This sequence was found in a man aged 18 to 70 in good health. This rearrangement joins TRBV29-1 to TRBJ1-2; TCRdb's assignment of TRBD1 cannot be checked, as there is no DNA. The material sequenced was blood T cells: a sorted CD56 or NKG2C T cell subset, CD4+ or CD8+ T cells, or bulk PBMC T cells (not recorded which). This CDR3 is CSGAATGALSGYTF.